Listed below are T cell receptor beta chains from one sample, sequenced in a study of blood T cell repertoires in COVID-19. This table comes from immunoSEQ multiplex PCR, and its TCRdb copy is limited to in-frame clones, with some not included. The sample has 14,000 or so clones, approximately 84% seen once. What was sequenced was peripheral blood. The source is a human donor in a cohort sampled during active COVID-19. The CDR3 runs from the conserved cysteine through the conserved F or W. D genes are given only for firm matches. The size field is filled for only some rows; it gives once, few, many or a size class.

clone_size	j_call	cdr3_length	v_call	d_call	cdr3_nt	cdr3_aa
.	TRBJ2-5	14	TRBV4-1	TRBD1	TGCGCCAGCAGCCAAACAGGGGACCGAGAGACCCAGTACTTC	CASSQTGDRETQYF
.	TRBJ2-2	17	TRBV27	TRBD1	TGTGCCAGCAGTTTAAGTCAGGGGGCATCTCCCACCGGGGAGCTGTTTTTT	CASSLSQGASPTGELFF
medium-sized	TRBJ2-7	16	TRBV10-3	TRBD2	TGTGCCATCAGAGACTCTAGCGGGGGGACGGGGGACGAGCAGTACTTC	CAIRDSSGGTGDEQYF
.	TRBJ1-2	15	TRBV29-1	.	TGCAGCGTTGAAGATCGAACAGCTGCGCTTTATGGCTACACCTTC	CSVEDRTAALYGYTF
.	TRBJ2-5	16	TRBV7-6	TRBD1	TGTGCCAGCAGCTCGGGGGCCCAGACAGGGGTGGAGACCCAGTACTTC	CASSSGAQTGVETQYF
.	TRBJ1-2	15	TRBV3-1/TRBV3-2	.	TGTGCCAGCAGCCAAGACAGGAAATTTAACTATGGCTACACCTTC	CASSQDRKFNYGYTF
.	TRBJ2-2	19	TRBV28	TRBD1	TGTGCCAGCAGTTTAAGTAACCCCCCGGGGACAGGGGGCGTCGGGGAGCTGTTTTTT	CASSLSNPPGTGGVGELFF
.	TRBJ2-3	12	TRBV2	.	TGTGTCAGCAGTAGACTAGCAGATACGCAGTATTTT	CVSSRLADTQYF
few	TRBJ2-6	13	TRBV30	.	TGTGCCTGGAGCCTCTCTGGGGCCAACGTCCTGACTTTC	CAWSLSGANVLTF
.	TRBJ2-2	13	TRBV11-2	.	TGTGCCAGCAGAGATCAGGGTACCGGGGAGCTGTTTTTT	CASRDQGTGELFF
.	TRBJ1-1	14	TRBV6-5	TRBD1	TGTGCCAGCAGTTTAAAGACAGGGGTGACTGAAGCTTTCTTT	CASSLKTGVTEAFF
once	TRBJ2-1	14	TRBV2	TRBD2	TGTGCCACCATGTCGACTAGCGTTTACAATGAGCAGTTCTTC	CATMSTSVYNEQFF
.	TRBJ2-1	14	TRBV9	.	TGTGCCAGCAGCGTAACACAGATTCATGGGGAGCAGTTCTTC	CASSVTQIHGEQFF
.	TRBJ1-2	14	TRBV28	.	TGTGCCAGCAGTCCGTCAATGGCCCCCGGGGGCTACACCTTC	CASSPSMAPGGYTF
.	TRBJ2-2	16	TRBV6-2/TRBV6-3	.	TGTGCCAGCAGTTACTCGTTAAAGCCGAACACCGGGGAGCTGTTTTTT	CASSYSLKPNTGELFF
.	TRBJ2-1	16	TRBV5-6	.	TGTGCCAGCAGCTTGGTGGGGGCTAGCGGTGACAATGAGCAGTTCTTC	CASSLVGASGDNEQFF
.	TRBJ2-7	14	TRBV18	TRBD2	TGTGCCAGCTCACCAACGGGAGGGGACCACGAGCAGTACTTC	CASSPTGGDHEQYF
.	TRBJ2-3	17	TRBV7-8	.	TGTGCCAGCAGCTTAGTTGGGGCGGACCCTAGCACAGATACGCAGTATTTT	CASSLVGADPSTDTQYF
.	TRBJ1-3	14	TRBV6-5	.	TGTGCCAGCAGTTACGACAACTCTGGAAACACCATATATTTT	CASSYDNSGNTIYF
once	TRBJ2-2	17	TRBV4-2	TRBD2	TGTGCCAGCAGCCAAGGAAGCACGGGGGGGAACACCGGGGAGCTGTTTTTT	CASSQGSTGGNTGELFF
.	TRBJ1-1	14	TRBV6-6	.	TGTGCCAGCAGTATGACAGGTTATAACACTGAAGCTTTCTTT	CASSMTGYNTEAFF
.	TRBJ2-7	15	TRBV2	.	TGTGCCAGCAGGGATGGACTAACCAGCTCCTACGAGCAGTACTTC	CASRDGLTSSYEQYF
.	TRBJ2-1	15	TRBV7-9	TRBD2	TGTGCCAGCAGCTGGGCACTAGCGGGAGCGATTGAGCAGTTCTTC	CASSWALAGAIEQFF
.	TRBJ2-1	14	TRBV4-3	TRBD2	TGCGCCAGCAGCACCGGGACTAGCGTGGGTGAGCAGTTCTTC	CASSTGTSVGEQFF
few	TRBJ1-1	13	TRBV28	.	TGTGCCAGCAGGGGGGCAGGGAACACTGAAGCTTTCTTT	CASRGAGNTEAFF
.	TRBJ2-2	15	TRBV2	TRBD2	TGTGCCAGCAGAGCGGGAGTTCTCAATGTCGGGGAGCTGTTTTTT	CASRAGVLNVGELFF
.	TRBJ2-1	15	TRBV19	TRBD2	TGTGCCAGTACCCCTAGCGGGAGGACCTACAATGAGCAGTTCTTC	CASTPSGRTYNEQFF
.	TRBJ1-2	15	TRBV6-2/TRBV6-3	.	TGTGCCAGCAGTTACGATGGGGGGGAGAGCTATGGCTACACCTTC	CASSYDGGESYGYTF
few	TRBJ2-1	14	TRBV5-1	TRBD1	TGCGCCAGCAGCATTACACGGGACAGGGGTGAGCAGTTCTTC	CASSITRDRGEQFF
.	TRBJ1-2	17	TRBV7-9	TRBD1	TGTGCCAGCACCGTTAGACCCCGACAGGGCAGTCCCTATGGCTACACCTTC	CASTVRPRQGSPYGYTF
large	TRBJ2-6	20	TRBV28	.	TGTGCCAGCAGTTTAGGGGCAGCTAAACCGAAACTCTCTGGGGCCAACGTCCTGACTTTC	CASSLGAAKPKLSGANVLTF
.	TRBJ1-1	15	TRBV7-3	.	TGTGCCAGCAGTAAAGCCGGGGGAATGAACACTGAAGCTTTCTTT	CASSKAGGMNTEAFF
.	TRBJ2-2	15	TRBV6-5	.	TGTGCCAGCGATTTTGGAGGGACCGACACCGGGGAGCTGTTTTTT	CASDFGGTDTGELFF
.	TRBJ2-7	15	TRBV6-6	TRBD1	TGTGCCAGCAGTTTTGGACAGGGGCACTCCTACGAGCAGTACTTC	CASSFGQGHSYEQYF
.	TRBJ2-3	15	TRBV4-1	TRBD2	TGCGCCAGCAGCCAATTGCGGGGGGGCCGTCATACGCAGTATTTT	CASSQLRGGRHTQYF
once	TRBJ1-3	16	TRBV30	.	TGTGCCTGGAGTGTGGGGGAGACAGGACGTGGAAACACCATATATTTT	CAWSVGETGRGNTIYF
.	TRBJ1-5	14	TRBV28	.	TGTGCCAGCAGTGTTGGCAGGGGCAATCAGCCCCAGCATTTT	CASSVGRGNQPQHF
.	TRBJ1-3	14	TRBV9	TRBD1	TGTGCCAGCAGCGCGACAGGGGAAGGAAACACCATATATTTT	CASSATGEGNTIYF
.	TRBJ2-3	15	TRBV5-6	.	TGTGCCAGCAGCTTGTGGGAGGGGGGCACAGATACGCAGTATTTT	CASSLWEGGTDTQYF
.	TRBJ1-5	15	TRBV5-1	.	TGCGCCAGCAGCTTGACTCCGGGAGCGGTTCAGCCCCAGCATTTT	CASSLTPGAVQPQHF